This T cell receptor (beta chain) was recorded in a study of shared clonotypes between healthy human individuals. Overall study findings and caveats: A small donor pool kept down the genetic and exposure-history diversity that was represented.

The donors, healthy adults who were HIV-negative, had experienced no recent acute infections or vaccinations. Germline V gene data show CDR1 as SGHRS and CDR2 as YFSETQ. V was clipped by 1 base and J by 7 bases, with 17 bases between them. The CDR3 loop spans 15 amino acids. In the case of this clone: Antigen unknown.

The study ran the assay at deep level. Profiling relied on immunoSEQ multiplex PCR, and the TCRdb table lists in-frame clones only, not all of them. The repertoire includes fewer than 650,000 clones, 60% to 85% of them detected once, and under 15% sits in the top ten. The receptor comes from a woman in her forties in good health. Some clones in this sample may be carry-over from other donors' samples. The rearrangement links TRBV5-1 to TRBJ1-1; TRBD1 might be the D (6 bases). The sample comprised PBMCs. CDR3 protein: CASSLRGPGALEAFF. CDR3 sequence (DNA): TGCGCCAGCAGCTTGCGGGGGCCGGGTGCTCTTGAAGCTTTCTTT.